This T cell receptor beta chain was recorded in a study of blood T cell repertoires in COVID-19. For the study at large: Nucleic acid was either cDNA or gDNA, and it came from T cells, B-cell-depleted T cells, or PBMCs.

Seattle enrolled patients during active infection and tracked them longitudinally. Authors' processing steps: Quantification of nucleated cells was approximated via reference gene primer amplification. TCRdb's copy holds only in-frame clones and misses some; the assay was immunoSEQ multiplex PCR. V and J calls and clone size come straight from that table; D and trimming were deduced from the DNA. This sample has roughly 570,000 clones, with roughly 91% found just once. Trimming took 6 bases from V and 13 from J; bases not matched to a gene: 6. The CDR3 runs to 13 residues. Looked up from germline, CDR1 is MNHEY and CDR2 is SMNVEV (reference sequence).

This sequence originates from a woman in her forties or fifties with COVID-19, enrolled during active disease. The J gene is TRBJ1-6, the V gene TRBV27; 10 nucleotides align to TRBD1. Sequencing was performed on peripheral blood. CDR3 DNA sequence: TGTGCCAGCAGGGGGGGGACAGGGGTGCCCCTCCACTTT. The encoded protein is CASRGGTGVPLHF.